These 20 T cell receptor beta chains originate from one sample sequenced in a study of regulatory T cells in long-lasting Graves disease. Time point here: newly diagnosed GD, antithyroid drugs for less than 3 months. Extracted PBMC RNA gave rise to the TCR library. In building TCR beta libraries, iRepertoire HTBI primers were used together with Arm-PCR of CDR3 regions. TCRdb itself ran the multiplex PCR reads through MiXCR, one entry per CDR3 protein. The data contain hundreds of thousands of distinct CDR3 sequences, roughly 16% of them singletons. These data are also associated with another study on T cells in Graves' hyperthyroidism and ophthalmopathy.

The source was peripheral blood mononuclear cells (PBMCs), collected at new diagnosis, from a patient treated with antithyroid drugs. Receptors originate from a woman aged 25 to 39 with Graves disease.

Only a few counts were recorded for this clonotype. The DNA for the CDR3 is TGTGCCAGCGAGTCGGTCTTGTCCACAGATACGCAGTATTTT. It codes for CASESVLSTDTQYF. The V call is TRBV28, the J call TRBJ2-3, with D hard to call. CDR1 and CDR2 from the germline V gene are MDHEN and SYDVKM. Trimming took 8 bases from V and 2 from J, leaving 14 bases between them. The CDR3 spans 14 residues.

The table lists this clonotype with many counts. This CDR3 reads CASSGPGTGTYEQYF. DNA for the CDR3: TGTGCCAGCAGCGGACCCGGGACTGGTACCTACGAGCAGTACTTC. The chain carries TRBV7-9 and TRBJ2-7, with D perhaps matching TRBD2 (6 bases). V shed 5 bases and J shed 2 bases, with 16 bases lying between them. There are 15 residues in the CDR3. The germline V gene has CDR1 SEHNR and CDR2 FQNEAQ (reference sequence).

This chain uses TRBV10-3 with TRBJ2-7; perhaps TRBD1 as D (6 bases). V was clipped by 2 bases and J by 3 bases, with 8 bases between them. Germline V lookup: CDR1 ENHRY, CDR2 SYGVKD. The CDR3 is 13 amino acids. This CDR3 reads CAISETGIYEQYF. The CDR3 DNA sequence: TGTGCCATCAGTGAGACAGGGATCTACGAGCAGTACTTC.

There are a few counts of this clonotype. Just one base apart from a much larger clone, this may be a read error. V gene TRBV7-9 combines with J gene TRBJ1-1; no reliable D call. The CDR3 length is 14 residues. The V end was cut by 7 bases, the J end by 1 base, with 13 bases between. Germline assignment: CDR1 SEHNR and CDR2 FQNEAQ (reference sequence). CDR3 sequence reads: CASILFDTNTEAFF. CDR3 in DNA: TGTGCCAGCATCCTCTTTGACACGAACACTGAAGCTTTCTTT.

The rearrangement links TRBV18 to TRBJ2-4; 10 bases match TRBD1. Looked up from germline, CDR1 is KGHSH and CDR2 is LQKENI. V trimming: 4 bases; J trimming: 7 bases; junction bases outside the gene matches: 4. The CDR3 sequence is 14 residues long. For the CDR3, the DNA is TGTGCCAGCTCACGGGGGACAGGGGTTAACATTCAGTACTTC. Protein: CASSRGTGVNIQYF.

This clonotype was found many times. V and J are TRBV12-3 or TRBV12-4 and TRBJ2-3; perhaps D is TRBD1 or TRBD2 (5 bases each). The V end was cut by 1 base, the J end by 4 bases, with 9 bases between. The CDR3 spans 14 residues. Here the CDR3 reads CASSLGVGPDTQYF. In nucleotides, the CDR3 is TGTGCCAGCAGTTTAGGGGTGGGACCAGATACGCAGTATTTT.

This clonotype was detected ten times or more. V gene TRBV10-3 combines with J gene TRBJ2-7; 13 bases map to TRBD2. CDR3 length: 16 amino acids. V dropped 6 bases and J dropped 2; count of bases not matched to a gene: 7. Germline V lookup: CDR1 ENHRY, CDR2 SYGVKD. CDR3 protein: CAISGLAGEAPYEQYF. In nucleotides, the CDR3 is TGTGCCATCAGCGGACTAGCGGGAGAAGCCCCCTACGAGCAGTACTTC.

Notes on this clonotype: A read error may explain this, as a much larger clone is one base away. As the CDR3 is not closed by the conserved phenylalanine or tryptophan, this likely results from a read error. The chain uses TRBV3-1 and TRBJ1-3; 7 bases fit TRBD1. Germline V gives CDR1 LGHDT, CDR2 YNNKEL (reference sequence). Germline trimming cut 4 bases from V and 4 bases from J; bases unmatched to any gene: 7. The length of the CDR3 is 15 residues. The CDR3 spells CASSRSTGRGNTIYV. CDR3 in DNA: TGTGCCAGCAGCCGATCGACAGGGAGAGGAAACACCATATATGTT.

This clonotype was detected only a few times. The rearrangement uses TRBV20-1 and TRBJ2-7, with unresolved D. CDR3 size: 14 residues. Germline CDR1 is DFQATT and CDR2 is SNEGSKA (reference sequence). Trimming took off 0 bases at V and 3 bases at J, with 12 bases between the two ends. CDR3: CSARDPKILYEQYF. The CDR3 nucleotides are TGCAGTGCTAGAGATCCCAAGATACTCTACGAGCAGTACTTC.

There are many counts of this clonotype. V and J are TRBV2 and TRBJ1-1; D gene unclear. The V gene's germline CDR1 is SNHLY and CDR2 FYNNEI. The CDR3 consists of 14 residues. V gave up 2 bases and J gave up 0 bases, with 7 bases separating them. Here the CDR3 reads CASSERTLNTEAFF. CDR3 sequence (DNA): TGTGCCAGCAGTGAACGTACCCTGAACACTGAAGCTTTCTTT.

The table lists this clonotype with a few counts. The V and J genes are TRBV6-5 and TRBJ1-5, with 8 bases identical to TRBD1. J was trimmed by 9 bases and V by 0 bases; bases with no gene match: 1. The V gene's germline CDR1 is MNHEY and CDR2 SVGAGI. This CDR3 is built from 13 residues. The CDR3 reads CASSYSQGGPQHF. CDR3 DNA sequence: TGTGCCAGCAGTTACTCACAGGGGGGGCCCCAGCATTTT.

This clonotype was counted at least ten times. This chain uses TRBV27 with TRBJ1-6, with no clear D. V was cut by 6 bases and J by 5 bases, with 11 bases left in between. Germline V gene sequence: CDR1 MNHEY, CDR2 SMNVEV (reference sequence). The CDR3 runs to 14 residues. The CDR3 region has the DNA TGTGCCAGCAGCCCAAGAATGGATAATTCACCCCTCCACTTT. Residues: CASSPRMDNSPLHF.

The J gene is TRBJ1-5, the V gene TRBV5-6, with D possibly TRBD1 on 5 matching bases. This CDR3 has 14 residues. Germline CDR1 SGHDT, CDR2 YYEEEE. Trimming shortened V by 0 bases and J by 7 bases, and 11 bases separated the two germline ends. The CDR3 nucleotides read TGTGCCAGCAGCTTGGCGGGGGTCTTGCAGCCCCAGCATTTT. This encodes CASSLAGVLQPQHF.

This clonotype was seen repeatedly, ten times or more. The chain is built from TRBV10-3 and TRBJ1-3; tentative D call: TRBD1 (5 bases). The CDR3 has 13 amino acids. Trimming removed 6 bases from V and 8 bases from J, with 14 bases in between. Per germline, CDR1 ENHRY and CDR2 SYGVKD. The CDR3 reads CAIRAPRGDTIYF. The CDR3 region has the DNA TGTGCCATCAGAGCCCCGAGGGGAGACACCATATATTTT.

This clonotype was seen ten or more times. This chain uses TRBV11-2 with TRBJ2-3; D gene ambiguous. From germline, CDR1 is SGHAT and CDR2 FQNNGV. CDR3 length: 14 residues. Trimming stripped 3 bases from V and 2 bases from J, with 9 bases between. For the CDR3, the DNA is TGTGCCAGCAGCTTCCGGGTCCCCACAGATACGCAGTATTTT. Translation gives CASSFRVPTDTQYF.

The J gene is TRBJ2-6, the V gene TRBV6-1; D is possibly TRBD2 (5 bases). Germline CDR1 reads MNHNS; CDR2 reads SASEGT. V was trimmed by 6 bases and J by 1 base, leaving 10 bases between them. The CDR3 totals 15 residues. CDR3 amino acids: CASSLAWSGANVLTF. The CDR3 DNA sequence: TGTGCCAGCAGCCTAGCTTGGTCTGGGGCCAACGTCCTGACTTTC.

This clonotype was detected many times. J is TRBJ2-3 and V is TRBV2, with 8 bases matching TRBD1. Trimming cost V 10 bases and J 2 bases; bases outside gene matches: 8. The CDR3 length is 14 residues. Per the germline V gene, CDR1 is SNHLY and CDR2 is FYNNEI. Written as DNA, the CDR3 is TGTGCCAACCCACAGGGGGTGAACACAGATACGCAGTATTTT. It codes for CANPQGVNTDTQYF.

With regard to this clonotype: One base away lies a much larger clone, so this may be a sequencing read error. The chain employs TRBV11-2 and TRBJ1-1, with 8 bases matching TRBD1. Germline-derived CDR1 and CDR2 are SGHAT and FQNNGV. Trimming at V came to 5 bases and at J to 5 bases, leaving 10 bases not matched to a gene. The CDR3 is 15 amino acids. CDR3 DNA sequence: TGTGCCAGCAGCCCCGGACAGGGCGGTAGTACTGAAGCTTTCTTT. Encoded protein: CASSPGQGGSTEAFF.

This clonotype turned up a few times. The V call is TRBV7-9, the J call TRBJ2-7; 7 bases agree with TRBD2. Germline V gene sequence: CDR1 SEHNR, CDR2 FQNEAQ (reference sequence). Trimming at V came to 5 bases and at J to 2 bases, leaving 9 bases not matched to a gene. This CDR3 region has 15 residues. The CDR3 is CASSTLANNPYEQYF. The CDR3 coding sequence is TGTGCCAGCAGCACACTAGCGAATAACCCCTACGAGCAGTACTTC.

This clonotype was detected ten times or more. The CDR3 spells CSAMRDMGNQPQHF. The CDR3 DNA reads as TGCAGTGCTATGAGGGATATGGGCAATCAGCCCCAGCATTTT. The genes are TRBV20-1 and TRBJ1-5; D uncertain. The germline V gene has CDR1 DFQATT and CDR2 SNEGSKA (reference sequence). Trimming shortened V by 4 bases and J by 2 bases, and 12 bases separated the two germline ends. The CDR3 is made up of 14 amino acids.